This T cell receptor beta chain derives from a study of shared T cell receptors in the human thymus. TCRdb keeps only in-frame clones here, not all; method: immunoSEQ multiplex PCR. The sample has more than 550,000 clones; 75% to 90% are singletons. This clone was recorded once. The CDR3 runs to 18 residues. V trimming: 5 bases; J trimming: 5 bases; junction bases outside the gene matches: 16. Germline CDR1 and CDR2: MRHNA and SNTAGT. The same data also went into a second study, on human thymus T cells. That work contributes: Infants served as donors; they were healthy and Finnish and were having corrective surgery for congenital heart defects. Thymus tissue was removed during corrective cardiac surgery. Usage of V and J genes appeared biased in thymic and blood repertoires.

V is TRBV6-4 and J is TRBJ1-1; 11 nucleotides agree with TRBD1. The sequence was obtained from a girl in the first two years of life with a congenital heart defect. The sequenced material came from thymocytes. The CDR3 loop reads CASSLQPPGQGGLTEAFF. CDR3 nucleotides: TGTGCCAGCAGTTTACAACCTCCGGGACAGGGGGGCCTAACTGAAGCTTTCTTT.